A single sample is the source of the 5 T cell receptor beta chains below, sequenced in a study of cytomegalovirus exposure and HLA in healthy donors. 60 Vbeta and 13 Jbeta primers were used in PCR. Generated by immunoSEQ multiplex PCR, the TCRdb table keeps only in-frame clones and is missing some. The sample has under 200,000 clones; about 78% are singletons. Source material: PBMCs. These receptors were obtained from a man in his 60s in good health and CMV-seronegative.

The genes are TRBV2 and TRBJ2-5, with TRBD2 matching over 14 bases. The CDR3 covers 15 residues. CDR1 is SNHLY and CDR2 is FYNNEI in the germline V gene. The V gene end was trimmed by 3 bases and the J gene end by 4 bases; junction bases not matched to a gene: 1. As DNA, the CDR3 is TGTGCCAGCAGTGAGACTAGCGGGGGGGGAGAGACCCAGTACTTC. Translating it yields CASSETSGGGETQYF.

The chain carries TRBV30 and TRBJ1-1, with TRBD1 matching over 10 bases. With 3 bases clipped from V and 3 bases from J, the junction kept 1 base outside the gene matches. The CDR3 totals 13 residues. Germline V gene sequence: CDR1 GTSNPN, CDR2 SVGIG (reference sequence). CDR3 in DNA: TGTGCCTGGAGCGGGACAGGGGACACTGAAGCTTTCTTT. The encoded protein is CAWSGTGDTEAFF. Together with reference TRBV30 and TRBJ1-1, the CDR3 gives the full variable domain: SQTIHQWPATLVQPVGSPLSLECTVEGTSNPNLYWYRQAAGRGLQLLFYSVGIGQISSEVPQNLSASRPQDRQFILSSKKLLLSDSGFYLCAWSGTGDTEAFFGQGTRLTVV.

V and J are TRBV7-9 and TRBJ2-2; D is unclear. Germline V gene data show CDR1 as SEHNR and CDR2 as FQNEAQ (reference sequence). Trimming cost V 1 base and J 5 bases, with 8 bases left between them. The CDR3 runs to 14 residues. CDR3 protein: CASSLDLVTGELFF. CDR3 nucleotides: TGTGCCAGCAGCTTAGACTTGGTAACCGGGGAGCTGTTTTTT.

The rearrangement links TRBV5-8 to TRBJ2-1, with D unclear. V lost 1 base to trimming and J lost 4 bases, with 9 bases between them. The CDR3 is 14 amino acids. Germline CDR1 and CDR2: SGHTS and YDEGEE. For the CDR3, the DNA is TGTGCCAGCAGCTTGCCAATGGCTTACAATGAGCAGTTCTTC. Translation: CASSLPMAYNEQFF.

The chain employs TRBV13 and TRBJ2-7; 9 bases are shared with TRBD1. Looked up from germline, CDR1 is PRHDT and CDR2 is FYEKMQ (reference sequence). This CDR3 spans 14 amino acids. The V segment lost 3 bases and the J segment 2 bases; nucleotides outside the gene matches: 2. The CDR3 loop is CASSFRTGAYEQYF. For the CDR3, the DNA is TGTGCCAGCAGCTTCAGGACAGGGGCCTACGAGCAGTACTTC.